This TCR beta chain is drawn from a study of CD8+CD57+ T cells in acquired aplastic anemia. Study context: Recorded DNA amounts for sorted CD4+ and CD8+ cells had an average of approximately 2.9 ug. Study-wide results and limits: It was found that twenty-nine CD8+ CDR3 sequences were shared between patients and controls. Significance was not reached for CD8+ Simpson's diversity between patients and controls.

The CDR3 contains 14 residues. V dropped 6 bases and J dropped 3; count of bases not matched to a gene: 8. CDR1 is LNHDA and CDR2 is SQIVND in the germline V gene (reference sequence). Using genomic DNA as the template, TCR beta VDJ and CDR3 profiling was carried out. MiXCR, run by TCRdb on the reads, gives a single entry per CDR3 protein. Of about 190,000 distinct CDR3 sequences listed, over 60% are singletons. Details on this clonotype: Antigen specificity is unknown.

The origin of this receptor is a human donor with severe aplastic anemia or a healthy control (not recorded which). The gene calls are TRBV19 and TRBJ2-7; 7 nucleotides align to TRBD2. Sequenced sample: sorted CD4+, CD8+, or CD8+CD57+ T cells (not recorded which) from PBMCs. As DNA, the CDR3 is TGTGCCAGTAGGGAGGCCGGGAGGAACTACGAGCAGTACTTC. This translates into CASREAGRNYEQYF.